What follows are 21 T cell receptor beta chains derived from one specimen sequenced in a study of shared clonotypes between healthy human individuals. Using immunoSEQ multiplex PCR, the repertoire was profiled, and TCRdb retains in-frame clones only, with some absent. The top ten clones hold more than 0.1% of a sample with around 2,000,000 clones, 95% of them seen once. The sequenced sample consisted of naive CD4+ T cells sorted from blood. Subset specified: CD45RA+ positively selected. These receptors came from a man aged 18 to 29 in good health.

In this sample, this clone turned up once. This CDR3 reads CATPPEGETQYF. The CDR3, as DNA: TGTGCCACCCCTCCCGAAGGCGAGACCCAGTACTTC. This rearrangement joins TRBV21-1 to TRBJ2-5. TRBV21-1 is an annotated pseudogene. The CDR3 contains 12 residues.

The chain employs TRBV16 and TRBJ2-7, with D maybe TRBD2 (5 bases). Germline V gene data show CDR1 as KGHSY and CDR2 as FQNENV. There are 16 residues in the CDR3. The germline V and J ends were trimmed by 0 bases and 7 bases, with 19 bases remaining between them. CDR3 coding DNA: TGTGCCAGCAGCCAATCTTGGGCCAGCGGATCGGGGGAGCAGTACTTC. This codes for CASSQSWASGSGEQYF. The variable domain in full, with the rest retrieved from reference TRBV16 and TRBJ2-7, is GEEVAQTPKHLVRGEGQKAKLYCAPIKGHSYVFWYQQVLKNEFKFLISFQNENVFDETGMPKERFSAKCLPNSPCSLEIQATKLEDSAVYFCASSQSWASGSGEQYFGPGTRLTVT.

The genes are TRBV6-1 and TRBJ1-1; no clear D gene. CDR1 MNHNS and CDR2 SASEGT come from the germline V gene. The CDR3 runs 13 residues. The V gene lost 7 bases and the J gene lost 3 bases, with 12 bases spanning the gap. The CDR3 DNA sequence: TGTGCCAGCAATTTTAATAAGGACACTGAAGCTTTCTTT. Protein: CASNFNKDTEAFF.

The CDR3 reads CASSSPPETQYF. CDR3 coding DNA: TGTGCCAGCAGTTCCCCACCGGAGACCCAGTACTTC. This chain joins TRBV6-6 and TRBJ2-5; D not resolved. V was clipped by 4 bases and J by 5 bases, with 8 bases between them. This CDR3 has 12 residues. Germline-derived CDR1 and CDR2 are MNHNY and SVGAGI (reference sequence).

The chain couples TRBV29-1 to TRBJ1-1, with 7 bases identical to TRBD1. V trimming: 1 base; J trimming: 3 bases; junction bases outside the gene matches: 2. The CDR3 covers 13 residues. From germline, CDR1 is SQVTM and CDR2 ANQGSEA. The DNA of the CDR3 is TGCAGCGTTGAAGCTGACAGGGACACTGAAGCTTTCTTT. It specifies CSVEADRDTEAFF.

This sequence joins TRBV9 and TRBJ2-3; D gene ambiguous. Trimming left V 3 bases short and J 4 bases short, with 15 bases between. Germline loops: CDR1 SGDLS, CDR2 YYNGEE. CDR3 length: 15 residues. CDR3 sequence (DNA): TGTGCCAGCAGCGCGTACGTCAACCCCGCAGATACGCAGTATTTT. Translated: CASSAYVNPADTQYF.

This clone was counted a few times. The chain joins TRBV18 to TRBJ2-1, with 12 bases that match TRBD2. This CDR3 contains 15 residues. V lost 3 bases, J lost 10 bases, and 7 bases stayed unmatched. Germline V gene sequence: CDR1 KGHSH, CDR2 LQKENI. CDR3 in amino acids: CASSPASGGAREQFF. The CDR3 region has the DNA TGTGCCAGCTCACCTGCTAGCGGGGGGGCCAGGGAGCAGTTCTTC.

About this clone: This same CDR3 is encoded by further DNA sequences in the sample. The V call is TRBV5-1, the J call TRBJ1-1; unclear D gene. CDR3 length: 14 amino acids. Trimming took 0 bases from V and 2 from J, leaving 8 bases between them. Germline V gene data show CDR1 as SGHRS and CDR2 as YFSETQ. CDR3 coding DNA: TGCGCCAGCAGCTTGGCAGGTGCCAACACTGAAGCTTTCTTT. It specifies CASSLAGANTEAFF.

The CDR3 region has the DNA TGCAGCGTCGGAGAATTTAGCTATTCTGGCACAGATACGCAGTATTTT. It yields the protein CSVGEFSYSGTDTQYF. The V gene is TRBV29-1, the J gene TRBJ2-3; D uncertain. CDR1 SQVTM and CDR2 ANQGSEA come from the germline V gene. Trimming left V 6 bases short and J 1 base short, with 20 bases between. This CDR3 spans 16 amino acids.

The chain uses TRBV29-1 and TRBJ2-2; D remains ambiguous. The V and J ends lost 5 bases and 6 bases respectively, with 13 bases between them. Germline CDR1 and CDR2: SQVTM and ANQGSEA. The CDR3 extends over 13 amino acids. CDR3 loop: CSVSLFVPGELFF. CDR3 in DNA: TGCAGCGTTTCTTTATTCGTCCCCGGGGAGCTGTTTTTT.

The genes are TRBV10-3 and TRBJ1-5; 8 bases match TRBD1. Germline assignment: CDR1 ENHRY and CDR2 SYGVKD. V lost 6 bases to trimming and J lost 0 bases; unmatched junction nucleotides: 1. CDR3 size: 14 residues. CDR3 DNA: TGTGCCATCAGGACAGGGGATAGCAATCAGCCCCAGCATTTT. It encodes CAIRTGDSNQPQHF.

V gene TRBV7-9 combines with J gene TRBJ1-2; maybe TRBD1 (5 bases). V was shortened by 1 base and J by 8 bases, with 11 bases between the two germline ends. The germline V gene encodes CDR1 SEHNR and CDR2 FQNEAQ (reference sequence). The CDR3 totals 13 residues. The CDR3: CASSLEAGRGYTF. Here the CDR3 DNA reads TGTGCCAGCAGCTTAGAAGCAGGGAGAGGCTACACCTTC. Filled out from reference TRBV7-9 and TRBJ1-2, the complete variable domain reads DTGVSQNPRHKITKRGQNVTFRCDPISEHNRLYWYRQTLGQGPEFLTYFQNEAQLEKSRLLSDRFSAERPKGSFSTLEIQRTEQGDSAMYLCASSLEAGRGYTFGSGTRLTVV.

The chain has TRBV11-2 and TRBJ2-3, with 10 bases identical to TRBD2. Germline V gene sequence: CDR1 SGHAT, CDR2 FQNNGV. The CDR3 sequence is 16 residues long. Trimming cost V 1 base and J 8 bases; bases outside gene matches: 9. The CDR3 DNA reads TGTGCCAGCAGCTTAGCGGGGGGACTAGCGAGGGTTACGCAGTATTTT. This codes for CASSLAGGLARVTQYF.

The chain is built from TRBV6-5 and TRBJ1-2; D remains ambiguous. Germline V lookup: CDR1 MNHEY, CDR2 SVGAGI. The CDR3 is 12 residues long. Between the trimmed V and J ends, which lost 7 bases and 8 bases, there was a span of 14 bases. The CDR3 region has the DNA TGTGCCAGCAAAGGGAGGGAGAACGGCTACACCTTC. This sequence encodes CASKGRENGYTF.

The chain couples TRBV7-8 to TRBJ1-1, with D maybe TRBD1 (5 bases). Germline CDR1 SGHVS, CDR2 FQNEAQ. This CDR3 has 14 amino acids. Deletions cut 3 bases from V and 1 base from J, with 9 bases between. The CDR3 sequence is CASSFRDGNTEAFF. The CDR3 DNA sequence: TGTGCCAGCAGCTTTAGGGACGGGAACACTGAAGCTTTCTTT.

The V call is TRBV5-1, the J call TRBJ2-2; TRBD1 matches at 8 bases. Germline-derived CDR1 and CDR2 are SGHRS and YFSETQ. The CDR3 totals 16 residues. The trim removed 5 bases at V and 3 bases at J, leaving 9 bases unmatched. CDR3 sequence reads: CASRFSVGQDTGELFF. The CDR3, as DNA: TGCGCCAGCAGATTCTCAGTGGGACAGGACACCGGGGAGCTGTTTTTT. The whole variable domain, filled in from reference TRBV5-1 and TRBJ2-2, reads KAGVTQTPRYLIKTRGQQVTLSCSPISGHRSVSWYQQTPGQGLQFLFEYFSETQRNKGNFPGRFSGRQFSNSRSEMNVSTLELGDSALYLCASRFSVGQDTGELFFGEGSRLTVL.

The J gene is TRBJ2-7, the V gene TRBV7-2, with 12 bases lining up with TRBD2. This CDR3 is 15 amino acids long. The germline V gene encodes CDR1 SGHTA and CDR2 FQGNSA. The J segment lost 7 bases and the V segment lost 1 base, leaving 5 bases of the junction unmatched. The chain's CDR3 is CASSLELAGGREQYF. CDR3 bases: TGTGCCAGCAGCTTAGAACTAGCGGGAGGTCGGGAGCAGTACTTC. Full variable domain (outside the CDR3, taken from reference TRBV7-2 and TRBJ2-7): GAGVSQSPSNKVTEKGKDVELRCDPISGHTALYWYRQSLGQGLEFLIYFQGNSAPDKSGLPSDRFSAERTGGSVSTLTIQRTQQEDSAVYLCASSLELAGGREQYFGPGTRLTVT.

CDR3 bases: TGTGCCAGCAGTCCCGGGCCCGGGAGGACTGAAGCTTTCTTT. This codes for CASSPGPGRTEAFF. V usage is TRBV6-5 and J usage is TRBJ1-1, with D unclear. Trimming took 5 bases from V and 5 from J, leaving 15 bases between them. The CDR3 loop spans 14 amino acids. In germline, CDR1 is MNHEY, CDR2 SVGAGI.

On this clone itself: Within the sample, other DNA sequences also encode this same CDR3. This sequence joins TRBV27 and TRBJ1-1; D call uncertain. CDR3 size: 13 residues. Trimming removed 3 bases from V and 2 bases from J, with 7 bases in between. Germline CDR1 MNHEY, CDR2 SMNVEV (reference sequence). This CDR3 is CASSFRGNTEAFF. CDR3 coding DNA: TGTGCCAGCAGTTTCCGGGGAAACACTGAAGCTTTCTTT.

This sequence joins TRBV28 and TRBJ2-7; D may be TRBD1 or TRBD2 (6 bases each). V was pared by 6 bases and J by 0 bases, with 15 bases between. This CDR3 region has 15 residues. The germline V gene has CDR1 MDHEN and CDR2 SYDVKM. The CDR3 DNA reads TGTGCCAGCAGCATTACAGGGAGGAGCTCCTACGAGCAGTACTTC. This translates into CASSITGRSSYEQYF.

The chain employs TRBV18 and TRBJ2-7, with TRBD2 as a possible D gene (6 bases). The CDR3 runs to 14 residues. V was shortened by 1 base and J by 7 bases, with 14 bases between the two germline ends. Germline CDR1 and CDR2: KGHSH and LQKENI. As DNA, the CDR3 is TGTGCCAGCTCACCACGAGGGCCCCGGGAGGAGCAGTACTTC. This sequence encodes CASSPRGPREEQYF.